The sequence of this T cell receptor (beta chain) was determined in a study of OX40 agonist ivuxolimab in advanced cancers. About the study as a whole: Ivuxolimab, which targeted the costimulatory receptor OX40 (CD134), was an agonistic, fully human IgG2 monoclonal antibody. Intravenous ivuxolimab was administered to patients every 2 weeks at six dose levels: 0.01, 0.1, 0.3, 1.5, 3 and 10 mg/kg. Among the roughly 52 dose-escalation patients, about 19 had hepatocellular carcinoma, about 15 melanoma, 9 renal cell carcinoma and 9 head and neck cancer. A male proportion of 75% to 85% and a mean age of approximately 61 years, ranging from about 23 to 79, were recorded for the dose-escalation cohort. Patients were allowed to have had prior anti-PD-1, anti-PD-L1 or anti-CTLA-4 therapy, and around 43% of the dose-escalation patients had been treated with checkpoint inhibitors. Partial responses occurred in three dose-escalation patients: two with cutaneous melanoma and one with hepatocellular carcinoma. The purpose of peripheral TCRbeta sequencing was to test whether ivuxolimab changed TCR sequence diversity and led to clonal T-cell expansion. The monotherapy dose-escalation portion (N ≈ 57 patients) of the phase I ivuxolimab trial is reported in the paper. Study-wide findings and limitations: Clonal expansion of both CD4+ and CD8+ blood T cells was observed from baseline to week 6 at doses 0.1 to 3.0 mg/kg. After ivuxolimab, CD8+ T cells had more expanded clones than CD4+ T cells on average. Partial responders in the 0.1-3.0 mg/kg groups had among the lowest normalized peripheral clonal expansion, especially among CD8+ T cells. Low levels of normalized T-cell clonal expansion were also seen in some patients who did not respond. Antigen specificity was not determined for the clonally expanded peripheral T cells.

Genomic DNA was extracted from sorted cells for sequencing of the TCRbeta CDR3 region. The immunoSEQ Assay was used to sequence the TCRbeta CDR3 regions. In its TCRdb copy, this immuneACCESS table keeps in-frame sequences only and misses some clones. Where compared with another copy, unresolved V genes explain less than half of these, and the others have no known cause. The sample table holds roughly 86,000 clones, of which roughly 90% were seen once. Around 1.1% of the sample lies in the top ten. CDR1 and CDR2 were assigned from the germline V gene (reference sequence) as GTSNPN and SVGIG. From the cysteine up to the phenylalanine, the CDR3 has a length of 14 residues. Only CDR3 DNA is held: 42 bases, read in frame from base 1. Trimming takes 0 bases off V and 6 bases off J; junction bases not matched to a gene: 5. About this clone: The target of this receptor is not known. No much larger clone is present one base from it, and per-base qualities are unavailable.

Patients with a history of autoimmune disease or receiving systemic immunosuppression were excluded from the trial. In every dose cohort, peripheral blood was drawn for TCR sequencing at baseline, cycle 4 day 1, and cycle 7 day 1. The samples were taken from a phase I, first-in-human, multicenter, open-label dose-escalation trial of ivuxolimab. Adults with locally advanced or metastatic melanoma, renal cell carcinoma, hepatocellular carcinoma or head and neck squamous cell carcinoma were enrolled in the trial. Before TCR sequencing, CD4+ T cells and CD8+ T cells from peripheral blood were sorted into separate populations.

The sequences come from CD4+ or CD8+ T cells sorted from blood, collected in a trial of the OX40 agonist ivuxolimab. This chain joins TRBV30 to TRBJ2-1, with 7 central nucleotides matching TRBD2. The receptor was isolated from an adult with an advanced solid tumor such as melanoma, head and neck, liver or kidney cancer. For the CDR3, the sequence is CAWSVPGGINEQFF. In nucleotides, the sequence is TGTGCCTGGAGTGTACCGGGAGGTATCAATGAGCAGTTCTTC.